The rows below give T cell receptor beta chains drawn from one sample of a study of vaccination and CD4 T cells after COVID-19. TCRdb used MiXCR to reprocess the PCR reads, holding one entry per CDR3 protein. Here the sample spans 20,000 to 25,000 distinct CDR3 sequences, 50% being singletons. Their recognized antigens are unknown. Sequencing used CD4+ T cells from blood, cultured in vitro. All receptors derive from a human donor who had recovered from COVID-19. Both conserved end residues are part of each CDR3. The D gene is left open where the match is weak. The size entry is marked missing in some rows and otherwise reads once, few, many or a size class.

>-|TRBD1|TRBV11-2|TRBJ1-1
CASSLQGGTEAFF
TGTGCCAGCAGCTTACAGGGGGGCACTGAAGCTTTCTTT
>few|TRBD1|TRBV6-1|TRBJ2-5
CASSPGTGTGAGETQYF
TGTGCCAGCAGCCCCGGAACCGGGACAGGGGCTGGAGAGACCCAGTACTTC
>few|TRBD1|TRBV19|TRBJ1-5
CASSSRGRGNQPQHF
TGTGCCAGTAGTAGTAGGGGGCGCGGCAATCAGCCCCAGCATTTT
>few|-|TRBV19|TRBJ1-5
CASSMGQNQPQHF
TGTGCCAGTAGTATGGGGCAGAATCAGCCCCAGCATTTT
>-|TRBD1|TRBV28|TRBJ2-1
CASSSGQGGEQFF
TGTGCCAGCAGTTCTGGACAGGGGGGTGAGCAGTTCTTC
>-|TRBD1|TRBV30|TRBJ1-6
CAWSVRQGQNSPLHF
TGTGCCTGGAGTGTACGACAGGGGCAGAATTCACCCCTCCACTTT
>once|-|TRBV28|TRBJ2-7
CASSLPLRVGGLRRDEQYF
TGTGCCAGCAGTTTACCCCTCCGGGTGGGAGGCCTCAGGAGGGACGAGCAGTACTTC
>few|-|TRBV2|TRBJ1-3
CASTRRSHSGNTIYF
TGTGCCAGCACCAGACGGAGTCACTCTGGAAACACCATATATTTT
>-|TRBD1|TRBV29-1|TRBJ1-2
CSGGTGLGDPNYGYTF
TGCAGCGGCGGGACAGGGCTTGGGGATCCTAACTATGGCTACACCTTC
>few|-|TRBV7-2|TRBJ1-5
CASSLGTDNQPQHF
TGTGCCAGCAGCTTAGGGACAGATAATCAGCCCCAGCATTTT
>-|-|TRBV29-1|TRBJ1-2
CSVHAPDSSYGYTF
TGCAGCGTCCACGCCCCGGACAGTTCCTATGGCTACACCTTC
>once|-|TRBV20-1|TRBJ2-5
CSASRMQERYQETQYF
TGCAGTGCTAGTCGTATGCAGGAAAGGTACCAAGAGACCCAGTACTTC
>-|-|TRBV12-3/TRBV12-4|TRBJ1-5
CASSLVPGNQPQHF
TGTGCCAGCAGTTTAGTTCCAGGTAATCAGCCCCAGCATTTT
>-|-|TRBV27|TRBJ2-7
CASSPRGGPYEQYF
TGTGCCAGCAGTCCCAGGGGCGGACCCTACGAGCAGTACTTC
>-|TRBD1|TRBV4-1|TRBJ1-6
CASSFQTGDNSPLHF
TGCGCCAGCAGCTTCCAGACAGGGGATAATTCACCCCTCCACTTT
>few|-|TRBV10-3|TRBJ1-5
CAISDTRGAGNQPQHF
TGTGCCATCAGTGATACCCGGGGGGCCGGCAATCAGCCCCAGCATTTT
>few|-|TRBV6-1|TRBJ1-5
CASSTRGGNQPQHF
TGTGCCAGCAGTACGAGGGGTGGAAATCAGCCCCAGCATTTT
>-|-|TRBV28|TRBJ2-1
CASSSPGPTNNEQFF
TGTGCCAGCAGCTCTCCGGGACCAACCAACAATGAGCAGTTCTTC
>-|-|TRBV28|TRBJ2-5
CASSLTVPETQYF
TGTGCCAGCAGTTTAACGGTTCCTGAGACCCAGTACTTC
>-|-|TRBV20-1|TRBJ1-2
CSAGPYYGYTF
TGCAGTGCTGGGCCTTACTATGGCTACACCTTC
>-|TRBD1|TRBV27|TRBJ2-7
CASSLSSLPQRQGIDEQYF
TGTGCCAGCAGTTTATCCTCACTCCCCCAAAGACAGGGAATTGACGAGCAGTACTTC
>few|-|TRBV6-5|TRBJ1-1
CASSYLFRSGTEAFF
TGTGCCAGCAGTTACCTTTTCCGATCAGGCACTGAAGCTTTCTTT
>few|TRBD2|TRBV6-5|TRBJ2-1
CASSSHGTSSNEQFF
TGTGCCAGCAGTTCCCACGGGACTAGCTCCAATGAGCAGTTCTTC